The clone carrying this T cell receptor beta chain was picked up a small number of times. What it binds is unknown. Bulk TCR libraries used previously described methods and listed TCR primers. TCRdb used MiXCR to reprocess the PCR reads, holding one entry per CDR3 protein. This sample has fewer than 350,000 distinct CDR3 sequences, with roughly 24% found just once. These data come from a study of molecular identifiers for immune sequencing clone quantification. The study's findings and limits: Sharing of a barcode by identical TCR molecules could cause highly expanded clone sizes to be underestimated.

Trimming took 5 bases from V and 5 from J; bases not matched to a gene: 20. CDR3 size: 17 residues. Germline CDR1 and CDR2: DFQATT and SNEGSKA (reference sequence). The origin of this receptor is a human donor in good health. Some libraries in this study had Jurkat cell RNA spiked in. Sample: naive CD8+ T cells from blood, with Jurkat cell RNA spiked in. Sample subset: FACS-sorted CD8+CD4-CCR7+CD45RA+ naive T cells. This chain joins TRBV20-1 and TRBJ1-1; 7 bases are shared with TRBD1. The chain's CDR3 is CSASPTGTEHAVTEAFF. The CDR3 DNA follows: TGCAGTGCTTCTCCAACCGGGACAGAACACGCCGTAACTGAAGCTTTCTTT.